Listed below are T cell receptor beta chains from one sample, sequenced in a study of blood T cell repertoires in COVID-19. Generated by immunoSEQ multiplex PCR, the TCRdb table keeps only in-frame clones and is missing some. The table records 650,000 to 800,000 clones, more than 80% of them present only once. The sample comprised peripheral blood. The receptor set was obtained from a woman aged 18 to 35 with acute or convalescent COVID-19. CDR3s include the opening cysteine and the closing phenylalanine or tryptophan. The order of the fields is CDR3 length, J gene, V gene, clone size, D gene, CDR3 protein, CDR3 DNA. A D gene is named only where the DNA matches it firmly. Some rows mark clone size as missing; the rest say once, few, many or name a class of expanded clone.

>15|TRBJ2-2|TRBV10-2|-|-
CASLPVAGNTGELFF
TGCGCCAGCCTCCCGGTGGCAGGGAACACCGGGGAGCTGTTTTTT
>14|TRBJ2-3|TRBV13|-|TRBD2
CASSGTRTPDTQYF
TGTGCCAGTTCCGGGACTAGAACTCCAGATACGCAGTATTTT
>15|TRBJ2-7|TRBV19|-|TRBD1
CASSIGGTGSYEQYF
TGTGCCAGTAGTATAGGGGGGACAGGCTCCTACGAGCAGTACTTC
>17|TRBJ1-3|TRBV9|-|TRBD1
CASSSTWDRGQGNTIYF
TGTGCCAGCAGCTCAACTTGGGACAGGGGGCAAGGAAACACCATATATTTT
>16|TRBJ2-4|TRBV6-6|-|TRBD1
CASSYSERVQGDIQYF
TGTGCCAGCAGTTACTCGGAGAGGGTTCAGGGGGACATTCAGTACTTC
>13|TRBJ1-1|TRBV30|-|TRBD1
CARKTGPNTEAFF
TGTGCCCGCAAGACAGGGCCCAACACTGAAGCTTTCTTT
>16|TRBJ1-2|TRBV4-1|-|-
CASSQDWQGWSYGYTF
TGCGCCAGCAGCCAAGATTGGCAGGGTTGGAGCTATGGCTACACCTTC
>14|TRBJ1-6|TRBV19|-|-
CASSIHSTGSPLHF
TGTGCCAGTAGTATTCATTCGACGGGATCACCCCTCCACTTT
>14|TRBJ2-3|TRBV24-1|-|-
CATSDPTFTDTQYF
TGTGCCACCAGTGACCCGACTTTCACAGATACGCAGTATTTT
>15|TRBJ2-5|TRBV14|-|TRBD1
CASSLPQGATETQYF
TGTGCCAGCAGCCTTCCACAGGGGGCGACGGAGACCCAGTACTTC
>17|TRBJ1-6|TRBV7-2|-|-
CASSENPGRWDNSPLHF
TGTGCCAGCAGCGAAAACCCAGGTAGGTGGGATAATTCACCCCTCCACTTT
>19|TRBJ1-3|TRBV12-2|-|-
CASPFGVDADGGAGNTIYF
TGTGCAAGTCCCTTTGGGGTGGACGCGGATGGGGGCGCGGGAAACACCATATATTTT
>14|TRBJ1-2|TRBV6-5|-|TRBD1
CASSLRRDRGGYTF
TGTGCCAGCAGTTTGCGGAGGGACAGGGGTGGCTACACCTTC
>15|TRBJ1-1|TRBV29-1|-|-
CSGQGGVTKGTEAFF
TGCAGCGGCCAAGGAGGGGTGACCAAGGGCACTGAAGCTTTCTTT
>18|TRBJ2-6|TRBV30|-|-
CAWSHFSGQYSGANVLTF
TGTGCCTGGAGTCACTTTAGCGGACAATACTCTGGGGCCAACGTCCTGACTTTC
>15|TRBJ1-5|TRBV7-2|-|-
CASRSPTNRNQPQHF
TGTGCCAGCAGATCCCCGACAAACCGTAATCAGCCCCAGCATTTT
>17|TRBJ2-3|TRBV25-1|once|TRBD1
CASSETVNRGASDTQYF
TGTGCCAGCAGTGAAACCGTTAACAGGGGCGCGTCGGATACGCAGTATTTT
>14|TRBJ1-5|TRBV9|once|-
CASSVDTRNQPQHF
TGTGCCAGCAGCGTAGACACCCGCAATCAGCCCCAGCATTTT
>14|TRBJ1-2|TRBV9|few|TRBD1
CASSVGSGGYGYTF
TGTGCCAGCAGCGTAGGGTCAGGGGGCTATGGCTACACCTTC
>13|TRBJ1-2|TRBV7-8|-|-
CASSWDKANGYTF
TGTGCCAGCAGTTGGGACAAGGCAAATGGCTACACCTTC
>13|TRBJ1-2|TRBV5-4|-|TRBD1
CASSLQGPNGYTF
TGTGCCAGCAGCTTACAGGGGCCTAATGGCTACACCTTC
>14|TRBJ1-2|TRBV9|once|-
CASSVGQPAYGYTF
TGTGCCAGCAGCGTAGGACAGCCAGCCTATGGCTACACCTTC
>14|TRBJ1-1|TRBV15|-|-
CATSREQGNTEAFF
TGTGCCACCAGCAGAGAACAGGGCAATACTGAAGCTTTCTTT
>13|TRBJ2-1|TRBV5-8|once|-
CASSLNRADEQFF
TGTGCCAGCAGCTTGAACAGGGCCGATGAGCAGTTCTTC
>15|TRBJ2-3|TRBV30|-|TRBD2
CAWSKGFGGGDTQYF
TGTGCCTGGAGCAAAGGCTTTGGGGGGGGAGATACGCAGTATTTT
>14|TRBJ1-5|TRBV19|once|-
CASRRRESNQPQHF
TGTGCCAGTAGAAGGAGAGAGAGCAATCAGCCCCAGCATTTT
>10|TRBJ1-2|TRBV5-3|once|-
CARSWRGQTF
TGTGCCAGAAGCTGGCGGGGCCAGACCTTC
>12|TRBJ1-2|TRBV6-4|-|-
CASPKGVYGYTF
TGTGCCAGCCCCAAGGGGGTCTATGGCTACACCTTC
>11|TRBJ1-2|TRBV7-2|-|-
CASSSGGGYTF
TGTGCCAGCAGCTCGGGTGGTGGCTACACCTTC
>12|TRBJ2-7|TRBV5-6|few|-
CASSLSSYEQYF
TGTGCCAGCAGCCTCAGCTCCTACGAGCAGTACTTC
>18|TRBJ2-5|TRBV21-1|-|-
CASSKGPSNGTNKETQYF
TGTGCCAGCAGCAAAGGGCCCTCAAACGGGACTAACAAAGAGACCCAGTACTTC
>15|TRBJ2-7|TRBV3-1/TRBV3-2|-|-
CAASNALGQIYEQYF
TGTGCCGCCTCAAATGCTCTCGGACAGATTTACGAGCAGTACTTC
>17|TRBJ2-5|TRBV4-1|once|TRBD2
CASSQEGSGGHQETQYF
TGCGCCAGCAGCCAAGAGGGAAGCGGGGGGCATCAAGAGACCCAGTACTTC
>13|TRBJ1-2|TRBV6-5|-|-
CASSKTPYYGYTF
TGTGCCAGCAGTAAGACACCATATTATGGCTACACCTTC
>16|TRBJ1-6|TRBV30|-|-
CAWSVRSVGVWTPLHF
TGTGCCTGGAGTGTACGGTCGGTCGGAGTCTGGACACCCCTCCACTTT
>14|TRBJ1-2|TRBV6-5|-|-
CASSYAGPHYGYTF
TGTGCCAGCAGTTACGCAGGTCCCCATTATGGCTACACCTTC
>15|TRBJ1-1|TRBV2|once|TRBD1
CASSESGQGGTEAFF
TGTGCCAGCAGTGAATCGGGACAGGGAGGCACTGAAGCTTTCTTT
>14|TRBJ1-2|TRBV6-5|-|TRBD1
CASSLDRAVRGYTF
TGTGCCAGCAGTCTAGACAGGGCTGTGAGGGGCTACACCTTC
>20|TRBJ2-1|TRBV2|-|TRBD2
CASTSWWGGSLRSSYNEQFF
TGTGCCAGCACCTCGTGGTGGGGGGGATCTCTGCGTAGCTCCTACAATGAGCAGTTCTTC
>15|TRBJ1-1|TRBV6-5|-|-
CATNRWGGANTEAFF
TGTGCCACTAATAGGTGGGGAGGGGCGAACACTGAAGCTTTCTTT
>15|TRBJ1-1|TRBV7-6|-|-
CASSPLGLVNTEAFF
TGTGCCAGCAGCCCACTTGGGCTGGTGAACACTGAAGCTTTCTTT
>13|TRBJ1-2|TRBV5-4|-|TRBD1
CASSRGTDYGYTF
TGTGCCAGCAGTCGGGGGACAGACTATGGCTACACCTTC
>13|TRBJ1-4|TRBV4-1|-|-
CASSRGGSEKLFF
TGCGCCAGCAGCCGAGGGGGAAGTGAAAAACTGTTTTTT
>16|TRBJ1-3|TRBV6-6|-|-
CASSYSIQGAGNTIYF
TGTGCCAGCAGTTACTCGATACAAGGGGCGGGGAACACCATATATTTT
>14|TRBJ1-1|TRBV27|-|-
CASSDDGFGTEAFF
TGTGCCAGCAGTGATGACGGGTTCGGCACTGAAGCTTTCTTT
>13|TRBJ2-5|TRBV30|-|-
CACLWAGAETQYF
TGTGCCTGCCTTTGGGCGGGGGCAGAGACCCAGTACTTC
>19|TRBJ2-3|TRBV7-2|-|TRBD2
CASSLLFRLAGGPADTQYF
TGTGCCAGCAGCTTATTGTTCCGACTAGCGGGGGGGCCAGCAGATACGCAGTATTTT
>15|TRBJ1-2|TRBV6-1|-|-
CASSDPYTPYSGYTF
TGTGCCAGCAGTGATCCATATACCCCCTATAGTGGCTACACCTTC
>13|TRBJ2-2|TRBV18|-|-
CASSPPGLRELFF
TGTGCCAGCTCCCCCCCGGGACTCCGGGAGCTGTTTTTT
>13|TRBJ2-2|TRBV6-9|-|-
CASSYYEGGELFF
TGTGCCAGCAGTTATTACGAGGGCGGGGAGCTGTTTTTT
>14|TRBJ2-2|TRBV2|-|-
CASRGQYDTGELFF
TGTGCCAGCCGAGGACAGTACGACACCGGGGAGCTGTTTTTT
>14|TRBJ2-2|TRBV14|few|-
CASSINRGTGELFF
TGTGCCAGCAGCATCAACCGGGGTACCGGGGAGCTGTTTTTT
>12|TRBJ1-2|TRBV5-6|once|-
CASREGSGGYTF
TGTGCCAGCAGGGAGGGGTCGGGTGGCTACACCTTC
>14|TRBJ2-3|TRBV6-5|-|-
CASSTQESTDTQYF
TGTGCCAGCAGTACACAGGAGTCCACAGATACGCAGTATTTT